This TCR beta chain stems from a study of blood T cell repertoires in COVID-19 (dated by TCRdb to between 2020 and 2021). General notes on the study: Samples covering the acute and convalescent phases of COVID-19 were provided by collaborators in the United States, Italy and Spain. The material from the prospective study consisted of cDNA or gDNA derived from T cells, B-cell-depleted T cells, or PBMCs. The dataset comprised deeply sampled blood TCRbeta repertoires from subjects exposed to, actively infected with, or recovered from COVID-19. The repertoires were released in a freely available public database meant as a resource for research on the immune response to SARS-CoV-2. The samples were drawn from the first 160 participants of the ongoing ImmuneRACE study and from 1,254 subjects provided by 6 global collaborators. Nearly every sample came with metadata listing a de-identified subject ID, COVID-19 status, age in years and sex. Where available, HLA class I and class II types were obtained from metadata supplied by the sample provider rather than from assay-based typing.

What the work shows at the level of the full study, not this receptor alone: How much clinical and demographic metadata was included differed by source and by participant, and the metadata was provided uncurated.

TCRbeta CDR3 regions were amplified from genomic DNA by means of the immunoSEQ Assay, a bias-controlled multiplex PCR. In the authors' own workflow: The number of nucleated cells in each sample was estimated by amplification of reference gene primers within the assay. To quantify the absolute abundance of each unique TCRbeta CDR3 rearrangement, sequence reads were collapsed and filtered. For each sample, productive Simpson clonality was calculated by taking the square root of Simpson's diversity index across productive rearrangements. This is the immuneACCESS table as TCRdb keeps it, with only in-frame sequences that have V and J called. A part of the clones is gone; compared with another copy, unresolved V genes explain less than half, and the rest is unexplained. V and J calls and clone size are as listed in that table; D and trimming were resolved from the DNA. Here the sample has a few hundred thousand clones; around nine tenths occur a single time. The ten largest make up over 2.5% of the sample.

To note about this clone: What antigen it recognizes has not been identified. Per-nucleotide qualities are absent, and no much larger clonotype sits a single base away.

According to the germline V gene, CDR1 reads MNHEY and CDR2 reads SVGEGT. From cysteine to phenylalanine, the CDR3 is 17 amino acids long. Kept here is only the CDR3 DNA, which spans 51 bases and is read in frame from base 1. V is shortened by 2 bases, J by 1 base, and the region joining them spans 15 bases. Whole blood was collected in K2EDTA tubes by collaborating institutions according to the institutions' own protocols. Collaborator samples were shipped for TCRbeta analysis as frozen whole blood, isolated PBMCs, or DNA extracted from either sample type. The sequenced material came from peripheral blood. This sequence originates from a man aged 60 to 69 with acute or convalescent COVID-19. Here the chain combines TRBV6-2 or TRBV6-3 and TRBJ1-5; the D gene cannot be resolved reliably. CDR3 loop: CASSYGSPFESNQPQHF. The DNA sequence follows: TGTGCCAGCAGTTACGGGAGTCCGTTTGAAAGCAATCAGCCCCAGCATTTT.